The rows below give T cell receptor beta chains drawn from one sample of a study of T cell responses to AZD1222 COVID-19 vaccine. Profiled with immunoSEQ multiplex PCR; TCRdb holds only in-frame clones, not every one. The table lists some 96,000 clones, more than 75% of them singletons. The sequences come from peripheral blood, collected on day 0 of AZD1222 vaccination. These receptors were obtained from an adult in good health. The CDR3 runs from the conserved cysteine through the conserved F or W. A D gene is named only where the DNA matches it firmly. Clone size is shown for a subset of rows, as once, few, many or a class of expanded clone.

>once|.|TRBJ1-2|TRBV30
TGTGCCTGGCTTCGTCATCTGGAGTCTCCGAAGGGCTACACCTTC
CAWLRHLESPKGYTF
>.|.|TRBJ1-2|TRBV29-1
TGCAGCGTTGGGGGCAACTATGGCTACACCTTC
CSVGGNYGYTF
>.|.|TRBJ2-5|TRBV11-2
TGTGCCAGCAGCCAAAGACTTTTCCAAGAGACCCAGTACTTC
CASSQRLFQETQYF
>.|.|TRBJ2-7|TRBV10-3
TGTGCCATCAGCCAGGGCAGCTCCTACGAGCAGTACTTC
CAISQGSSYEQYF
>once|TRBD2|TRBJ2-7|TRBV6-1
TGTGCCAGCACCCGAGCGGGAGATCAAACCTACGAGCAGTACTTC
CASTRAGDQTYEQYF
>.|.|TRBJ1-1|TRBV11-2
TGTGCCAGCAGCTCCTACTACTCGACGGCCAATATGAACACTGAAGCTTTCTTT
CASSSYYSTANMNTEAFF
>.|.|TRBJ2-3|TRBV7-3
TGTGCCAGCAGCCCCAGGGGTGGGGGTAGAACAGATACGCAGTATTTT
CASSPRGGGRTDTQYF
>.|TRBD1|TRBJ2-7|TRBV4-1
TGCGCCAGCAGCCCTAACGACAGGGGGAGGGAGCAGTACTTC
CASSPNDRGREQYF
>.|.|TRBJ2-7|TRBV7-8
TGTGCCAGCAGCCCCTCTCGGGCGGCAACCTACGAGCAGTACTTC
CASSPSRAATYEQYF
>.|.|TRBJ2-7|TRBV18
TGTGCCAGCTCACCGCGTTCGGGGGGGACAGGCTCCTACGAGCAGTACTTC
CASSPRSGGTGSYEQYF
>medium-sized|.|TRBJ1-6|TRBV6-5
TGTGCCAGCACCCTGTTAGGGACTAGTAATTCACCCCTCCACTTT
CASTLLGTSNSPLHF
>.|TRBD1|TRBJ1-1|TRBV7-6
TGTGCCAGCAGCGATCGACAGGGACAGAACACTGAAGCTTTCTTT
CASSDRQGQNTEAFF
>.|.|TRBJ2-7|TRBV5-1
TGCGCCAGCAGCCTACATTACTCCTACGAGCAGTACTTC
CASSLHYSYEQYF
>many|.|TRBJ2-1|TRBV2
TGTGCCAGCAGGACTGTTGGGTTTGAGCAGTTCTTC
CASRTVGFEQFF
>.|TRBD1|TRBJ2-7|TRBV27
TGTGCCAGCAGTTTAGGGACAGGGGGGCGCGAGCAGTACTTC
CASSLGTGGREQYF
>.|.|TRBJ2-1|TRBV7-9
TGTGCCAGCAGTCACCTGTCTAGTAACAATGAGCAGTTCTTC
CASSHLSSNNEQFF
>.|.|TRBJ1-5|TRBV19
TGTGCCAGTGGAGGGGACACCAATCAGCCCCAGCATTTT
CASGGDTNQPQHF
>.|TRBD1|TRBJ1-2|TRBV19
TGTGCCAGTAGGAGGGACAGGGGATATGGCTACACCTTC
CASRRDRGYGYTF
>.|TRBD1|TRBJ1-1|TRBV2
TGTGCCAGCAGGAACAGGGGGCGGGGGAACACTGAAGCTTTCTTT
CASRNRGRGNTEAFF
>.|.|TRBJ1-6|TRBV19
TGTGCCAGTAGTATAGATCCGAGCGGTAATGGCTCACCCCTCCACTTT
CASSIDPSGNGSPLHF
>.|.|TRBJ2-7|TRBV6-5
TGTGCCAGCAGTTCGACGGGGAGCTCCTACGAGCAGTACTTC
CASSSTGSSYEQYF
>.|.|TRBJ1-4|TRBV27
TGTGCCAGCAGTTTAATCCGGGCGACTAATGAAAAACTGTTTTTT
CASSLIRATNEKLFF
>.|.|TRBJ1-2|TRBV7-9
TGTGCCAGCAGCTTAGCCACATCCTATGGCTACACCTTC
CASSLATSYGYTF
>.|.|TRBJ2-6|TRBV27
TGTGCCAGCAGACAAAATCGGCCCTCTGGGGCCAACGTCCTGACTTTC
CASRQNRPSGANVLTF
>many|TRBD1|TRBJ2-1|TRBV19
TGTGCCAGTAGTTCGGGACAGGGAGACTACAATGAGCAGTTCTTC
CASSSGQGDYNEQFF
>once|.|TRBJ1-2|TRBV20-1
TGCAGTGCTAGTATCGGGGGGGGTCGCTCGGGCTACACCTTC
CSASIGGGRSGYTF
>.|TRBD2|TRBJ2-3|TRBV7-4
TGTGCCAGCAGCGCTAGCGGGGGGACCGCAGGGGATACGCAGTATTTT
CASSASGGTAGDTQYF
>.|TRBD1|TRBJ1-2|TRBV7-9
TGTGCCAGCAGCTTTGGGGACAGGGGTGGCTACACCTTC
CASSFGDRGGYTF
>.|.|TRBJ2-7|TRBV5-4
TGTGCCAGCAGTATGGGGGCCTACGAGCAGTACTTC
CASSMGAYEQYF
>.|.|TRBJ2-7|TRBV18
TGTGCCAGCTCATCTGGACCTAACGAGCAGTACTTC
CASSSGPNEQYF
>.|TRBD2|TRBJ2-7|TRBV7-8
TGTGCCAGCAGCTTAAATAGCGGGGGCCCATTGGGCTACGAGCAGTACTTC
CASSLNSGGPLGYEQYF
>once|TRBD1|TRBJ2-7|TRBV27
TGTGCCAGCAGTTTCCTCGGCGGGACAGGTGCAACCTACGAGCAGTACTTC
CASSFLGGTGATYEQYF
>.|.|TRBJ1-2|TRBV6-5
TGTGCCAGCAGTTACGGTGAGGCTAACTATGGCTACACCTTC
CASSYGEANYGYTF
>.|.|TRBJ2-7|TRBV5-1
TGCGCCAGCAGCTTCCGGGACACGGGCCACGAGCAGTACTTC
CASSFRDTGHEQYF
>.|.|TRBJ1-1|TRBV14
TGTGCCAGCAGCCAACCTCCCCCGGGGGGCTGGGCCACTGAAGCTTTCTTT
CASSQPPPGGWATEAFF
>.|.|TRBJ1-1|TRBV7-8
TGTGCCAGCAGCTTAGCGGGGGGGAGTTCGGGTGCTTTCTTT
CASSLAGGSSGAFF
>.|.|TRBJ2-1|TRBV24-1
TGTGCCACCAGTGATTTGCAGGGCTTCCCCGGCAATGAGCAGTTCTTC
CATSDLQGFPGNEQFF
>.|TRBD1|TRBJ2-1|TRBV24-1
TGTGCCACCAGTGGCGAGGACAGGGGGGCCTACAATGAGCAGTTCTTC
CATSGEDRGAYNEQFF
>.|.|TRBJ2-7|TRBV11-2
TGTGCCAGCAGCTTAGAAAATTACGAGCAGTACTTC
CASSLENYEQYF
>.|.|TRBJ2-7|TRBV27
TGTGCCAGCAGTTCCCTCAACTCTCACTACGAGCAGTACTTC
CASSSLNSHYEQYF